The 7 T cell receptor beta chains reported below all come from one sample, sequenced in a study of cytomegalovirus exposure and HLA in healthy donors. Primers for the PCR totalled 60 Vbeta and 13 Jbeta. The data were produced by immunoSEQ multiplex PCR, yet TCRdb's version contains in-frame clones alone and is incomplete. This table holds some 150,000 clones, roughly 80% found once. Sequences were obtained from PBMCs. These receptors originate from a woman under 40 in good health and CMV-seronegative.

The J gene is TRBJ2-7, the V gene TRBV6-1; D gene unclear. CDR1 and CDR2 from the germline V gene are MNHNS and SASEGT. The CDR3 has 13 amino acids. The V end lost 0 bases, the J end lost 2 bases, and 5 bases lay between the germline ends. DNA of the CDR3: TGTGCCAGCAGTGAAGCGGGCCCCTACGAGCAGTACTTC. The encoded protein is CASSEAGPYEQYF.

The chain links TRBV2 to TRBJ2-3; 7 positions match TRBD2. CDR3 length: 16 residues. V lost 5 bases and J lost 2; bases outside the gene matches: 10. Germline CDR1 and CDR2: SNHLY and FYNNEI. The CDR3 loop reads CASSPTGLVITDTQYF. In DNA, the CDR3 is TGTGCCAGCAGTCCCACTGGACTAGTGATCACAGATACGCAGTATTTT.

This clone was counted a few times. This chain connects TRBV5-1 to TRBJ2-7, with a weak D call TRBD2 (6 bases). Trimming took 4 bases from V and 0 from J, leaving 14 bases between them. CDR1 and CDR2 (germline): SGHRS, YFSETQ. CDR3 length equals 15 residues. CDR3 in amino acids: CASSITGLPSYEQYF. In DNA, the CDR3 is TGCGCCAGCAGCATTACGGGACTCCCCTCCTACGAGCAGTACTTC.

CDR3 in DNA: TGTGCCAGCGCGTTACAGGGGGCGAGGGAGCAGTACTTC. This translates into CASALQGAREQYF. The rearrangement uses TRBV27 and TRBJ2-7, with 9 bases aligning to TRBD1. The CDR3 is 13 residues long. V was clipped by 8 bases and J by 7 bases; unmatched bases: 9. The germline gives CDR1 MNHEY, CDR2 SMNVEV (reference sequence).

The chain combines TRBV18 with TRBJ1-5; D is possibly TRBD1 (5 bases). V gave up 0 bases and J gave up 3 bases, with 12 bases separating them. This CDR3 spans 16 amino acids. From germline, CDR1 is KGHSH and CDR2 LQKENI. This chain's CDR3 is CASSPPYTGSNQPQHF. The CDR3 DNA reads TGTGCCAGCTCACCACCGTACACAGGCTCCAATCAGCCCCAGCATTTT.

This clone was seen only a few times. This sequence joins TRBV5-6 and TRBJ1-1; D perhaps matches TRBD1 (6 bases). Germline assignment: CDR1 SGHDT and CDR2 YYEEEE. Trimming cost V 0 bases and J 5 bases, with 11 bases left between them. CDR3 size: 14 residues. Here the CDR3 reads CASSLEGVKTEAFF. As DNA, the CDR3 is TGTGCCAGCAGCTTGGAGGGGGTAAAGACTGAAGCTTTCTTT.

This clone showed up just once. The chain combines TRBV18 with TRBJ2-2; 9 bases line up with TRBD2. The length of the CDR3 is 17 residues. Germline V gene lookup returns CDR1 KGHSH and CDR2 LQKENI. After removal of 3 bases from V and 0 bases from J, the junction contained 5 bases not matched to a gene. CDR3 residues: CASSPRIAGANTGELFF. CDR3 nucleotide sequence: TGTGCCAGCTCACCCCGGATAGCGGGGGCGAACACCGGGGAGCTGTTTTTT.